This T cell receptor beta chain stems from a study of T cells in Graves' hyperthyroidism and ophthalmopathy. About the research overall: Before any treatment, at initial diagnosis, peripheral blood was collected. Overall study results and limits: A model of 13 V-J features distinguished ophthalmopathy from stable hyperthyroidism.

The V and J ends lost 4 bases and 6 bases, in that order; junction bases with no gene match: 12. The length of the CDR3 is 15 residues. Germline-derived CDR1 and CDR2 are MNHEY and SMNVEV (reference sequence). RNA transcripts were the template for amplifying TCR beta CDR3 regions. Researchers ran a first-round RT-PCR on the TCR CDR3 using the HTBI primer set. TCRdb fed the multiplex PCR reads into MiXCR, producing one record per CDR3 protein. The sample shows more than 95,000 distinct CDR3 sequences, 47% of them seen only once. As regards this clonotype: Its antigen is unidentified.

The source is a man aged 35-49 years with Graves' hyperthyroidism. The chain links TRBV27 to TRBJ2-7, with 7 bases lining up with TRBD1. The specimen was blood. The CDR3 here is CASSSPDRAPREQYF. CDR3 sequence (DNA): TGTGCCAGCAGTTCACCTGACAGGGCACCCCGCGAGCAGTACTTC.